This entry concerns a single TCR beta chain. The target of this receptor is not known. The record has no base qualities; no much larger clone is one base away. The record originates from a study of sequential checkpoint blockade in melanoma (dated by TCRdb to between 2017 and 2020). About the investigation overall: Patients were randomized 1:1 to first-line nivolumab followed by ipilimumab (arm A) or ipilimumab followed by nivolumab (arm B). Maintenance nivolumab came after both trial sequences. Overall study outcomes, separate from this receptor: The response-prediction model combining TCR metrics and mutation burden needs validation in larger, independent patient cohorts.

TCRbeta CDR3 regions were immunosequenced from genomic DNA with the immunoSEQ Assay. Prior to high-throughput sequencing, genomic DNA was amplified by bias-controlled multiplex PCR. In the original analysis: To quantify the absolute abundance of each unique TCRbeta CDR3 region, the sequences were collapsed and filtered. Clonality, defined as 1 minus Pielou's evenness, was calculated using only productive rearrangements. A previously published method was used to identify clones with significantly greater frequencies in on-treatment samples than in baseline samples. The table was pulled from immuneACCESS by TCRdb, which kept in-frame rearrangements only. Such tables lose some clones; where checked, under half of the loss comes from unresolved V genes, and the rest has no known cause. The D gene and trimming were derived from the DNA, and the V and J assignments and clone size from that table. The sample table lists thousands of clones, approximately 78% of them with a count of one. The ten largest account for 67% of the sample.

Reading the label with the study, this specimen's treatment or condition is: randomized to nivolumab then ipilimumab (arm A) or the reverse (arm B). None of the patients in the trial had previously been given DNA-damaging chemotherapy. On a FACS Aria II flow cytometer, live CD3+CD8+ cells that were negative for CD19 and CD56 were sorted from thawed PBMCs. Samples were obtained from patients with melanoma enrolled in CheckMate 064, a randomized, open-label phase II trial of sequential checkpoint blockade. Peripheral blood mononuclear cells were obtained through leukapheresis, purified using Ficoll-Paque, and frozen in human serum containing approximately 10% DMSO. Right after sorting, the blood CD3+CD8+ cells were verified to be >95% pure, and DNA extraction followed. Sequences SNHLY (CDR1) and FYNNEI (CDR2) are obtained from the germline V gene. V is reduced by 7 bases and J by 5 bases, leaving a spacing of 14 bases between them. Its CDR3 holds 13 amino acids, cysteine through phenylalanine. Left in the record is the CDR3 DNA by itself, 39 bases read in frame from the first base.

Sample: CD8+ T cells sorted from blood (inferred from file names), taken from a patient given nivolumab and ipilimumab in sequence. This chain joins TRBV2 to TRBJ2-5; no confident D gene assignment can be made. The sequence came from a human donor with melanoma. The CDR3 is CASKLVAWETQYF. The DNA sequence follows: TGTGCCAGCAAGTTGGTAGCTTGGGAGACCCAGTACTTC. With the portions outside the CDR3 filled from the reference TRBV2 and TRBJ2-5 genes, the complete variable region becomes EPEVTQTPSHQVTQMGQEVILRCVPISNHLYFYWYRQILGQKVEFLVSFYNNEISEKSEIFDDQFSVERPDGSNFTLKIRSTKLEDSAMYFCASKLVAWETQYFGPGTRLLVL.